This T cell receptor beta chain was sequenced for a study of vaccination and CD4 T cells after COVID-19. Study-wide background: Participants got two doses of BNT162b2 or mRNA-1273 vaccine. Sampling that followed vaccination took place a median 72 days after dose two, within a range of 14 to 241.

Findings of the study overall: Median SARS-CoV-2-reactive clonotype numbers went up from roughly 19 to 38, but not significantly.

Sequencing of DNA taken from cultured CD4+ T cells relied on the Oncomine TCR Beta short-read assay. TCRdb recomputed calls from the PCR reads with MiXCR, one row per CDR3 protein. The sample gives about 15,000 distinct CDR3 sequences, about two fifths of which show up once; around 5.6% is in the top ten. Of note for this clonotype: Its antigen is as yet unknown.

Germline assignment: CDR1 MNHEY and CDR2 SVGAGI. This CDR3 spans 15 amino acids. Trimming shortened V by 2 bases and J by 2 bases, and 10 bases separated the two germline ends. Treatment meaning: approximately 11-day PBMC culture with coronavirus spike peptide pools or control peptides (ViraFEST assay). Peptide-pool expansion of antigen-specific T cells preceded TCR sequencing in ViraFEST. The chain combines TRBV6-5 with TRBJ1-3; TRBD1 might be the D (5 bases). The TCR was taken from a human donor who had recovered from COVID-19. The sequences come from CD4+ T cells from blood, cultured in vitro, collected before SARS-CoV-2 vaccination. The CDR3 nucleotides are TGTGCCAGCAGTTACCGTCCGGGGGCTGGAAACACCATATATTTT. Its protein is CASSYRPGAGNTIYF.